The 20 T cell receptor beta chains reported below all come from one sample, sequenced in a study of monozygotic twins with inflammatory bowel disease. TCRdb re-called the 5' RACE reads and catalogs CDR3 proteins one per entry, DNA excluded. This listing includes 160,000 or so distinct CDR3 sequences. Sequencing was carried out using blood. All receptors come from a human donor with ulcerative colitis or Crohn's disease, or a healthy co-twin of an affected twin (not recorded which).

V gene TRBV13 combines with J gene TRBJ1-6; TCRdb gives TRBD1 as the D gene, but with no DNA this cannot be confirmed. The CDR3 extends over 16 amino acids. Germline CDR1 reads PRHDT; CDR2 reads FYEKMQ (reference sequence). CDR3 protein: CASSLNRDSDNSPLHF.

The chain links TRBV3-1 to TRBJ2-6. This CDR3 comprises 17 residues. CDR1 and CDR2 from the germline V gene are LGHDT and YNNKEL (reference sequence). CDR3 region: CASSQIAESSGANVLTF.

The V and J genes are TRBV3-1 and TRBJ2-2; TCRdb proposes TRBD1, but this gene call is untestable without DNA. The CDR3 runs to 16 residues. The germline CDR1 and CDR2 sequences are LGHDT and YNNKEL (reference sequence). CDR3 residues: CASSQIAGSYTGELFF.

This rearrangement joins TRBV5-1 to TRBJ2-7; TCRdb lists TRBD1, though no DNA is available to test this call. The germline V gene encodes CDR1 SGHRS and CDR2 YFSETQ. This CDR3 contains 14 residues. This CDR3 is CASSQAWGDYEQYF.

The genes are TRBV5-6 and TRBJ2-2; the D gene TCRdb calls, TRBD2, cannot be checked with no DNA. Looked up from germline, CDR1 is SGHDT and CDR2 is YYEEEE. This CDR3 has 18 residues. CDR3 in amino acids: CASSSGGLAGRYTGELFF.

V gene TRBV7-8 combines with J gene TRBJ2-1. Germline V CDR1 and CDR2: SGHVS, FQNEAQ. The CDR3 contains 12 residues. CDR3 region: CASSLAVDEQFF.

The chain combines TRBV5-1 with TRBJ2-5; TCRdb reports TRBD2, a call that lacks DNA to check it against. CDR3 length equals 14 residues. CDR1 and CDR2 from the germline V gene are SGHRS and YFSETQ. The CDR3 reads CASSLGTPRETQYF.

The chain employs TRBV7-2 and TRBJ2-5; TCRdb selects TRBD2, and the lack of DNA leaves this call unchecked. This CDR3 is 15 amino acids long. Germline CDR1 SGHTA, CDR2 FQGNSA. The chain's CDR3 is CASSFPGGSPETQYF.

J is TRBJ2-1 and V is TRBV20-1; as DNA is missing, the TRBD1 call by TCRdb cannot be tested. The CDR3 is 14 amino acids. Germline loops: CDR1 DFQATT, CDR2 SNEGSKA (reference sequence). CDR3 protein: CSARDGNSYNEQFF.

The chain has TRBV20-1 and TRBJ2-3; TCRdb's assignment of TRBD2 cannot be checked, as there is no DNA. This CDR3 spans 15 amino acids. Germline V gives CDR1 DFQATT, CDR2 SNEGSKA (reference sequence). The CDR3 loop is CSVNTGTLDTDTQYF.

V usage is TRBV7-2 and J usage is TRBJ2-3; TCRdb selects TRBD2, and the lack of DNA leaves this call unchecked. The germline CDR1 and CDR2 sequences are SGHTA and FQGNSA. The CDR3 is made up of 17 amino acids. CDR3 protein: CASSPVLAGVHTDTQYF.

This chain joins TRBV19 and TRBJ1-1; absent DNA, TCRdb's TRBD1 call cannot be checked. This CDR3 has 14 amino acids. Germline loops: CDR1 LNHDA, CDR2 SQIVND (reference sequence). CDR3 amino acids: CASTMLRGATEAFF.

The chain joins TRBV19 to TRBJ1-1; as DNA is missing, the TRBD1 call by TCRdb cannot be tested. The germline V gene has CDR1 LNHDA and CDR2 SQIVND (reference sequence). This CDR3 is 14 amino acids long. The CDR3 loop reads CASSINGGGTEAFF.

The J gene is TRBJ1-6, the V gene TRBV12-3 or TRBV12-4; TCRdb's D gene call, TRBD1, goes unchecked for lack of DNA. This CDR3 has 14 amino acids. CDR3 region: CASSASGGRTPHHF.

The chain employs TRBV11-1 and TRBJ2-3; TCRdb's D call of TRBD1 is untestable without DNA. Germline assignment: CDR1 SGHAT and CDR2 FQDESV (reference sequence). CDR3 length equals 15 residues. CDR3 in amino acids: CASSPGLAGEDTQYF.

This chain's CDR3 is CASSLSVDSGNTIYF. The chain couples TRBV28 to TRBJ1-3. CDR1 is MDHEN and CDR2 is SYDVKM in the germline V gene. The length of the CDR3 is 15 residues.

The chain joins TRBV9 to TRBJ1-1. The CDR3 extends over 14 amino acids. The germline CDR1 and CDR2 sequences are SGDLS and YYNGEE. CDR3 loop: CASSIDITDTEAFF.

This CDR3 is CASSDSPYEQYF. The chain uses TRBV5-5 and TRBJ2-7; TCRdb returns TRBD1, unconfirmable since there is no DNA. CDR1 is SGHKS, CDR2 YYEKEE, per germline (reference sequence). The CDR3 sequence is 12 residues long.

This chain connects TRBV5-4 to TRBJ1-1; with no DNA, the TCRdb D assignment of TRBD1 cannot be verified. This CDR3 has 16 residues. Germline CDR1 is SGHNT and CDR2 is YYREEE (reference sequence). The CDR3 here is CASSPGRGQTNTEAFF.

The rearrangement links TRBV20-1 to TRBJ1-1; TCRdb returns TRBD1, unconfirmable since there is no DNA. The CDR3 covers 15 residues. Germline loops: CDR1 DFQATT, CDR2 SNEGSKA (reference sequence). The CDR3 spells CSASEGWQGNTEAFF.